This T cell receptor beta chain derives from a study of control samples from healthy donors and cancer patients. The germline CDR1 and CDR2 sequences are LGHNT and FRNRAP. J was trimmed by 0 bases and V by 4 bases; bases with no gene match: 2. The CDR3 extends over 15 amino acids. Profiling relied on immunoSEQ multiplex PCR, and the TCRdb table lists in-frame clones only, not all of them. The sample lists some 130,000 clones; approximately 90% were seen once. The chain employs TRBV12-5 and TRBJ2-1, with 8 bases fitting TRBD2. The TCR sequence derives from a woman aged 30 to 39 in good health. The sequencing sample was made of blood. CDR3 sequence (DNA): TGTGCTAGTGGTTGGAGCGGGAGCTCCTACAATGAGCAGTTCTTC. It codes for CASGWSGSSYNEQFF.